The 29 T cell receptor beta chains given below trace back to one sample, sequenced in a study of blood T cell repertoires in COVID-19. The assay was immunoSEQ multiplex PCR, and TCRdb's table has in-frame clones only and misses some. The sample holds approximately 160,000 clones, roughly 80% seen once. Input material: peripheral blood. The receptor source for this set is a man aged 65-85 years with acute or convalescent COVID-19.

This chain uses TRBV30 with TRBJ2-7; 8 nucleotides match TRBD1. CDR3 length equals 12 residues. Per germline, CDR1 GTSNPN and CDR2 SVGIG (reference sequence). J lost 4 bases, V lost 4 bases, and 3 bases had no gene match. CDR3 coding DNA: TGTGCCTGGACCCAGGGGGCATACGAGCAGTACTTC. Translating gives CAWTQGAYEQYF.

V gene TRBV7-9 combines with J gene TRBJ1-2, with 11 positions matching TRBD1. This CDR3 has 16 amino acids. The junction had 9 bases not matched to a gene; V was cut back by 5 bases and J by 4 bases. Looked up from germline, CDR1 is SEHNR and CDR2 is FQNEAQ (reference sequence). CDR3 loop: CASSPSGTGGTYGYTF. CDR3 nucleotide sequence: TGTGCCAGCAGCCCCTCCGGGACAGGGGGTACCTATGGCTACACCTTC.

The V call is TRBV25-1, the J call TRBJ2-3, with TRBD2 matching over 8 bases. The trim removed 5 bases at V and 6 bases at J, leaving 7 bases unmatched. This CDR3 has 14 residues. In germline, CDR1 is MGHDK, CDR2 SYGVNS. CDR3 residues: CASSREGLGDTQYF. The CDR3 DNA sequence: TGTGCCAGCAGTCGGGAGGGCCTCGGGGATACGCAGTATTTT. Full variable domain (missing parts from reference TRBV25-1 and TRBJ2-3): EADIYQTPRYLVIGTGKKITLECSQTMGHDKMYWYQQDPGMELHLIHYSYGVNSTEKGDLSSESTVSRIRTEHFPLTLESARPSHTSQYLCASSREGLGDTQYFGPGTRLTVL.

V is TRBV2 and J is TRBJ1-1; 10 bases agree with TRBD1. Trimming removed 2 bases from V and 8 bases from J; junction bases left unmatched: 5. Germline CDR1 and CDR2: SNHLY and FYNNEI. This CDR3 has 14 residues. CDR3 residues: CASSEILTGGEAFF. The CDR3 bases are TGTGCCAGCAGTGAAATACTGACAGGGGGCGAAGCTTTCTTT.

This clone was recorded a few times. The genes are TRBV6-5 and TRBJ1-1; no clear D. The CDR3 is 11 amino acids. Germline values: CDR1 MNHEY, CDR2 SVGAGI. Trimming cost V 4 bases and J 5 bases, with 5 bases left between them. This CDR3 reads CASSWRTEAFF. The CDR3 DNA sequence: TGTGCCAGCAGTTGGAGGACTGAAGCTTTCTTT.

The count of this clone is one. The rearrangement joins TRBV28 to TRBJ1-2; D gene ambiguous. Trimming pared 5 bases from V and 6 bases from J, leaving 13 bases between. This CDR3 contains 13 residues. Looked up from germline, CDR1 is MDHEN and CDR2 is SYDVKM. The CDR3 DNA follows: TGTGCCAGCAGTCCCCTAAGTACCCATGGCTACACCTTC. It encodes CASSPLSTHGYTF.

The CDR3 reads CASSRLAGSSYEQYF. CDR3 nucleotides: TGTGCCAGCAGCCGTCTAGCGGGGAGCTCCTACGAGCAGTACTTC. V is TRBV5-6 and J is TRBJ2-7, with 9 bases aligning to TRBD2. This CDR3 region has 15 residues. The trim removed 4 bases at V and 0 bases at J, leaving 5 bases unmatched. Germline-derived CDR1 and CDR2 are SGHDT and YYEEEE.

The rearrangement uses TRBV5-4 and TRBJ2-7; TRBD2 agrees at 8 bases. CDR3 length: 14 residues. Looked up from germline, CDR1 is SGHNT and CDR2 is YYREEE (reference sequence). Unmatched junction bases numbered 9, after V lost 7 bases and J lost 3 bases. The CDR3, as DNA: TGTGCCAGCTCCAAAAGCGGGAGTATCTACGAGCAGTACTTC. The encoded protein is CASSKSGSIYEQYF.

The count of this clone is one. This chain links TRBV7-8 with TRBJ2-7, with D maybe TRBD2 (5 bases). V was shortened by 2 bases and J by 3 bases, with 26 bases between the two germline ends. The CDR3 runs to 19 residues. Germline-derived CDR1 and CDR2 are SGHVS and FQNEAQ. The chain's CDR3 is CASSLSALRGIGSNYEQYF. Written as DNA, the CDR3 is TGTGCCAGCAGCTTAAGTGCCCTGCGAGGGATCGGGTCCAACTACGAGCAGTACTTC.

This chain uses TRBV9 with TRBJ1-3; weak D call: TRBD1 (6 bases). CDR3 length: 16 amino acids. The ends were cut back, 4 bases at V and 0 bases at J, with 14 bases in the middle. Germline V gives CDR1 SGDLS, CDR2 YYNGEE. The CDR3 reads CASSRTVTTSGNTIYF. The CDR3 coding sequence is TGTGCCAGCAGCAGGACAGTCACAACCTCTGGAAACACCATATATTTT.

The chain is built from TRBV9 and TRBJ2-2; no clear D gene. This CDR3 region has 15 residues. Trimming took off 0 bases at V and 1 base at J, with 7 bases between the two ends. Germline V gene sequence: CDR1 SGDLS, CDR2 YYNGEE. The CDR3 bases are TGTGCCAGCAGCGTAGGCCCCGGGAACACCGGGGAGCTGTTTTTT. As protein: CASSVGPGNTGELFF.

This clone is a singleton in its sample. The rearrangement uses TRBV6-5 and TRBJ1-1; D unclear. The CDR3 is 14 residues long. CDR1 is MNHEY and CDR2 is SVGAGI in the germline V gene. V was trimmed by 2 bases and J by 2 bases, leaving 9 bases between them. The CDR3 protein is CASSYGVLNTEAFF. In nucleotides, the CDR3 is TGTGCCAGCAGTTACGGAGTTCTTAACACTGAAGCTTTCTTT.

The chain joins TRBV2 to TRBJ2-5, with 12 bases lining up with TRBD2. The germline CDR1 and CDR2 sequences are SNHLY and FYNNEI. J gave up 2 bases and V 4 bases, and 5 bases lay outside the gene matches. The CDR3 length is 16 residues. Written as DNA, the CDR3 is TGTGCCAGCAGTGCGACTAGCGGGGGTTGGCAAGAGACCCAGTACTTC. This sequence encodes CASSATSGGWQETQYF. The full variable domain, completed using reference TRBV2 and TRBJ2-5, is EPEVTQTPSHQVTQMGQEVILRCVPISNHLYFYWYRQILGQKVEFLVSFYNNEISEKSEIFDDQFSVERPDGSNFTLKIRSTKLEDSAMYFCASSATSGGWQETQYFGPGTRLLVL.

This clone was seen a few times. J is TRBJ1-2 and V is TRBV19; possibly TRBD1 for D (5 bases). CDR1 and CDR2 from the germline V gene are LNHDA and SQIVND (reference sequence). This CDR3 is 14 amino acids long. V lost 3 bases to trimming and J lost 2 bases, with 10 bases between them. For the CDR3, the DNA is TGTGCCAGTAGTATCGGGGCGGGGAACTATGGCTACACCTTC. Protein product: CASSIGAGNYGYTF.

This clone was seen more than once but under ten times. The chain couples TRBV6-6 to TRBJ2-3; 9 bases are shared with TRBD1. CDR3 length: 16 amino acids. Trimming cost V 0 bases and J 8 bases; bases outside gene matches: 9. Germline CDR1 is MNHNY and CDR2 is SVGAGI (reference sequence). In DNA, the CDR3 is TGTGCCAGCAGTTACTCTGTGGGACAGGGTGTTGGTACGCAGTATTTT. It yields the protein CASSYSVGQGVGTQYF.

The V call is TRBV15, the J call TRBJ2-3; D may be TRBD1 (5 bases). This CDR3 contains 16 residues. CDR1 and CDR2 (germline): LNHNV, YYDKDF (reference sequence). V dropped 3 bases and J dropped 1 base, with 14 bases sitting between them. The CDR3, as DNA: TGTGCCACCAGCAGCTACCGACAGTTAGGCACAGATACGCAGTATTTT. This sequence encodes CATSSYRQLGTDTQYF.

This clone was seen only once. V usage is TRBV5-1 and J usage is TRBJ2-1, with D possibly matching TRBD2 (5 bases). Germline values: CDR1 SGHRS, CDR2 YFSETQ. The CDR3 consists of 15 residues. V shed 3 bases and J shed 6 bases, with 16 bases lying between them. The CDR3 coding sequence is TGCGCCAGCAGCTCGGTGGTAGCGTCTATCAATGAGCAGTTCTTC. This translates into CASSSVVASINEQFF.

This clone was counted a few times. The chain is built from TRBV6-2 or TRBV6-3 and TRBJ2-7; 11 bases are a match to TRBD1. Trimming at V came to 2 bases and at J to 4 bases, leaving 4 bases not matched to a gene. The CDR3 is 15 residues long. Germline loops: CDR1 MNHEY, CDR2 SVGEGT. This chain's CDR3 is CASSYEGQGAYEQYF. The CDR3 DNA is TGTGCCAGCAGTTACGAAGGACAGGGGGCTTACGAGCAGTACTTC.

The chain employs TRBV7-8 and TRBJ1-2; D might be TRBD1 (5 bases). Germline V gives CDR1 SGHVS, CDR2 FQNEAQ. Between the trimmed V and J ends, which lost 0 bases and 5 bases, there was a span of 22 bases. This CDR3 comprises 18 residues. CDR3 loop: CASSLAPGATSGSYGYTF. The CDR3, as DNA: TGTGCCAGCAGCTTAGCGCCTGGGGCAACCTCGGGTAGTTATGGCTACACCTTC.

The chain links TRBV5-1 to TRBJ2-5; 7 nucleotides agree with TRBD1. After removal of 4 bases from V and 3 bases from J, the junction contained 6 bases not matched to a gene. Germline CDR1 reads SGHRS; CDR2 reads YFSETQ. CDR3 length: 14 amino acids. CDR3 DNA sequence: TGCGCCAGCAGCGTGGGACAGTACAAAGAGACCCAGTACTTC. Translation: CASSVGQYKETQYF.

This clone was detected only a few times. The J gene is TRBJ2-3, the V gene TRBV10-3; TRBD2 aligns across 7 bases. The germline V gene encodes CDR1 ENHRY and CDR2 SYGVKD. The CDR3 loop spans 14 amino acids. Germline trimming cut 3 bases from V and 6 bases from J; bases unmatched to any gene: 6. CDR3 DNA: TGTGCCATCAGTGAACGCGGGGAGGGTGATACGCAGTATTTT. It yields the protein CAISERGEGDTQYF.

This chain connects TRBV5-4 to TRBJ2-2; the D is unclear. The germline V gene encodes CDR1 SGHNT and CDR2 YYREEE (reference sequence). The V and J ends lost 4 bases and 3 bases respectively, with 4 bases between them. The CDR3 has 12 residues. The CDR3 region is CASSVYTGELFF. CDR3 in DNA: TGTGCCAGCAGCGTATACACCGGGGAGCTGTTTTTT.

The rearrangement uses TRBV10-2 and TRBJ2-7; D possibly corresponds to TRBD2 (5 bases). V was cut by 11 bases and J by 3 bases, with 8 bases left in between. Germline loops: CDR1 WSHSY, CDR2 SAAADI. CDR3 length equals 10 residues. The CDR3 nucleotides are TGCGCCGACGGAGGCTACGAGCAGTACTTC. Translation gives CADGGYEQYF.

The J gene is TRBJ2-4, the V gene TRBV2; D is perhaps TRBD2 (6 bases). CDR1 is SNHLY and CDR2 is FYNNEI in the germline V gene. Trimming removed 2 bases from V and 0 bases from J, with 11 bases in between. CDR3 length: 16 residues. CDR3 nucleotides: TGTGCCAGCAGTGAAAAGGCGGGGACAGCCAAAAACATTCAGTACTTC. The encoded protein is CASSEKAGTAKNIQYF. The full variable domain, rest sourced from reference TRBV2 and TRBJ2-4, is EPEVTQTPSHQVTQMGQEVILRCVPISNHLYFYWYRQILGQKVEFLVSFYNNEISEKSEIFDDQFSVERPDGSNFTLKIRSTKLEDSAMYFCASSEKAGTAKNIQYFGAGTRLSVL.

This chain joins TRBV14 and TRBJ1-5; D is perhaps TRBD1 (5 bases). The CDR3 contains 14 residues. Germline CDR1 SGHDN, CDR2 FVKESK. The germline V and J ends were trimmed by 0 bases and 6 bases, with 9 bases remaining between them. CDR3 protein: CASSQEHGGQPQHF. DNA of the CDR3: TGTGCCAGCAGCCAAGAGCACGGGGGTCAGCCCCAGCATTTT. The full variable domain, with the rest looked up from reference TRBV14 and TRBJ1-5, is EAGVTQFPSHSVIEKGQTVTLRCDPISGHDNLYWYRRVMGKEIKFLLHFVKESKQDESGMPNNRFLAERTGGTYSTLKVQPAELEDSGVYFCASSQEHGGQPQHFGDGTRLSIL.

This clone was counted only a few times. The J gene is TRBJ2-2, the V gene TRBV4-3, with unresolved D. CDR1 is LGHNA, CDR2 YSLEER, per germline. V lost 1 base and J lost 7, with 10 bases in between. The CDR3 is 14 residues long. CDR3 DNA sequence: TGCGCCAGCAGCCAAGCGTCCTGGAGCGGGGAGCTGTTTTTT. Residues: CASSQASWSGELFF.

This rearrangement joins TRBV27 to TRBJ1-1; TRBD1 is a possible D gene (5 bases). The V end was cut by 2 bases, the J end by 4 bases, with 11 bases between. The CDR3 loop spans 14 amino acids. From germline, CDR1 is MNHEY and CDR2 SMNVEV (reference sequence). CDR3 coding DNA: TGTGCCAGCAGTTTAGTGGGGCGCGCCACTGAAGCTTTCTTT. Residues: CASSLVGRATEAFF.

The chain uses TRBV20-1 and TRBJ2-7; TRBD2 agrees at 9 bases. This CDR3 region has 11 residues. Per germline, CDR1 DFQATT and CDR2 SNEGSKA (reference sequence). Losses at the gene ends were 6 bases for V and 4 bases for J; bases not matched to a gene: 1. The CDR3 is CSAAGGYEQYF. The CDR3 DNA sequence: TGCAGTGCCGCGGGGGGGTACGAGCAGTACTTC.

The CDR3 DNA is TGTGCCAGCAGACCTAGCGGGAGGGCCACCGGGGAGCTGTTTTTT. Its translation: CASRPSGRATGELFF. This chain links TRBV6-2 or TRBV6-3 with TRBJ2-2; 12 bases fit TRBD2. CDR1 MNHEY and CDR2 SVGEGT come from the germline V gene. V lost 6 bases and J lost 4; bases outside the gene matches: 3. This CDR3 has 15 residues.